A selection of T cell receptor beta chains follows, all from one sample in a study of cytomegalovirus exposure and HLA in healthy donors. Using immunoSEQ multiplex PCR, the repertoire was profiled, and TCRdb retains in-frame clones only, with some absent. The sample lists 100,000 to 150,000 clones, about 81% occurring once. What was sequenced was PBMCs. All receptors derive from a young woman in good health and CMV-seronegative. The CDR3 runs from the conserved cysteine through the conserved F or W. A D gene is named only where the DNA matches it firmly. Size tells how often a clone was seen (once, few, many) or the class of an expanded clone, and some rows leave it out.

j_call,d_call,v_call,clone_size,cdr3_aa,cdr3_nt
TRBJ2-3,NA,TRBV30,NA,CAWRAGDTQYF,TGTGCCTGGAGAGCGGGAGATACGCAGTATTTT
TRBJ1-6,NA,TRBV19,NA,CASSISPRGYSPLHF,TGTGCCAGTAGTATCTCTCCCAGGGGTTACTCACCCCTCCACTTT
TRBJ1-2,NA,TRBV9,NA,CASTTGGLNYGYTF,TGTGCCAGCACGACAGGCGGATTAAACTATGGCTACACCTTC
TRBJ1-1,NA,TRBV6-5,NA,CASSEIHGDTEAFF,TGTGCCAGCAGCGAAATTCACGGGGACACTGAAGCTTTCTTT
TRBJ2-5,TRBD2,TRBV6-6,NA,CASSPGLAGSQETQYF,TGTGCCAGCAGTCCGGGACTAGCGGGGTCACAAGAGACCCAGTACTTC
TRBJ2-5,NA,TRBV11-2,few,CASSIRETQYF,TGTGCCAGCAGCATTAGAGAGACCCAGTACTTC
TRBJ2-7,TRBD2,TRBV11-3,NA,CASSLDGGGRSYEQYF,TGTGCCAGCAGCTTAGATGGAGGCGGGAGGTCGTACGAGCAGTACTTC
TRBJ1-2,TRBD1,TRBV11-2,NA,CASSQLFGTGGRGYTF,TGTGCCAGCAGCCAGCTATTTGGGACAGGGGGCCGAGGCTACACCTTC
TRBJ1-2,NA,TRBV4-3,NA,CASSPQAGYGYTF,TGCGCCAGCAGCCCCCAGGCGGGCTATGGCTACACCTTC
TRBJ2-1,NA,TRBV9,NA,CASSPRGAYNEQFF,TGTGCCAGCAGCCCGCGTGGAGCATACAATGAGCAGTTCTTC
TRBJ2-1,TRBD2,TRBV6-7,NA,CASSYWGLAGNRSSYNEQFF,TGTGCCAGCAGTTACTGGGGACTAGCGGGAAATCGATCCTCCTACAATGAGCAGTTCTTC
TRBJ2-1,TRBD1,TRBV11-1,NA,CASSWTGRRSYNEQFF,TGTGCCAGCAGCTGGACAGGGAGAAGGTCCTACAATGAGCAGTTCTTC
TRBJ2-3,NA,TRBV6-5,NA,CASSYASSTDTQYF,TGTGCCAGCAGTTACGCGTCTAGCACAGATACGCAGTATTTT
TRBJ2-7,TRBD1,TRBV30,NA,CAWNRQGAGYEQYF,TGTGCCTGGAATCGACAGGGGGCCGGGTACGAGCAGTACTTC
TRBJ2-5,NA,TRBV10-1,NA,CASSATVQETQYF,TGCGCCAGCAGTGCGACAGTGCAAGAGACCCAGTACTTC
TRBJ2-7,TRBD2,TRBV11-3,NA,CASSNGRLAAYEQYF,TGTGCCAGCTCAAATGGGAGACTAGCTGCCTACGAGCAGTACTTC
TRBJ1-5,NA,TRBV18,NA,CASSPDMHSNQPQHF,TGTGCCAGCTCGCCCGACATGCATAGCAATCAGCCCCAGCATTTT
TRBJ2-7,TRBD1,TRBV10-3,NA,CAISEGGNEQYF,TGTGCCATCAGTGAAGGGGGCAACGAGCAGTACTTC
TRBJ2-7,NA,TRBV7-2,NA,CASSLSRYEQYF,TGTGCCAGCAGCTTAAGCCGCTACGAGCAGTACTTC
TRBJ1-2,NA,TRBV6-1,NA,CASNPSWGPNYGYTF,TGTGCCAGCAACCCGAGTTGGGGGCCTAACTATGGCTACACCTTC
TRBJ1-2,TRBD1,TRBV6-6,NA,CASKHRGGYTF,TGTGCCAGCAAACACAGGGGTGGCTACACCTTC
TRBJ2-3,NA,TRBV6-5,NA,CASSSRDTQYF,TGTGCCAGCTCGTCCAGGGATACGCAGTATTTT
TRBJ1-2,TRBD1,TRBV7-2,NA,CASSLTGAGYGYTF,TGTGCCAGCAGCTTGACAGGGGCGGGATATGGCTACACCTTC
TRBJ2-7,TRBD2,TRBV11-3,NA,CASSFGGTSAPYEQYF,TGTGCCAGCAGCTTCGGAGGTACTAGCGCACCCTACGAGCAGTACTTC
TRBJ1-2,NA,TRBV14,few,CASSRSRGTNGYTF,TGTGCCAGCAGCCGTTCTAGGGGAACGAATGGCTACACCTTC
TRBJ1-5,NA,TRBV6-1,NA,CASSESGVSQPQHF,TGTGCCAGCAGTGAATCGGGGGTGAGTCAGCCCCAGCATTTT